The 30 T cell receptor beta chains listed next were all sequenced from one sample in a study of shared clonotypes between healthy human individuals. Clones were sequenced by immunoSEQ multiplex PCR, and TCRdb holds only the in-frame ones, with some missing. The sample has 1.5 million to 2.5 million clones, approximately 95% seen once. Terminally differentiated effector memory CD45RA+ cells were left out of the naive CD8 fraction, which was CD45RO-negative and positively selected for CCR7. Sequenced input: naive CD8+ T cells sorted from blood. Source of these receptors: a man between 18 and 35 years old in good health.

The V call is TRBV5-6, the J call TRBJ2-7; 9 bases are shared with TRBD2. V lost 1 base, J lost 3 bases, and 2 bases stayed unmatched. The CDR3 length is 14 residues. Germline loops: CDR1 SGHDT, CDR2 YYEEEE. The CDR3 here is CASSLRLAVYEQYF. CDR3 nucleotide sequence: TGTGCCAGCAGCTTGCGACTAGCGGTCTACGAGCAGTACTTC.

The chain has TRBV4-1 and TRBJ2-7; the D gene is possibly TRBD2 (6 bases). CDR1 is MGHRA, CDR2 YSYEKL, per germline. The ends were cut back, 0 bases at V and 3 bases at J, with 12 bases in the middle. This CDR3 has 15 residues. CDR3 region: CASSQEWEVGYEQYF. CDR3 in DNA: TGCGCCAGCAGCCAAGAGTGGGAGGTAGGCTACGAGCAGTACTTC.

The V call is TRBV6-1, the J call TRBJ1-2; 7 positions agree with TRBD1. V was clipped by 2 bases and J by 3 bases; unmatched bases: 3. The CDR3 sequence is 14 residues long. Per germline, CDR1 MNHNS and CDR2 SASEGT. The CDR3 nucleotides are TGTGCCAGCAGTGAACTCGGACAGGACTATGGCTACACCTTC. Protein sequence: CASSELGQDYGYTF.

This clone is a singleton in its sample. The chain employs TRBV6-6 and TRBJ1-4; 9 positions match TRBD1. Germline V CDR1 and CDR2: MNHNY, SVGAGI (reference sequence). V lost 7 bases and J lost 0; bases outside the gene matches: 6. This CDR3 contains 16 residues. The CDR3 spells CASIRQGEATNEKLFF. The CDR3, as DNA: TGTGCCAGCATTAGACAGGGGGAAGCAACTAATGAAAAACTGTTTTTT.

The chain recombines TRBV11-2 with TRBJ2-5, with 10 bases lining up with TRBD2. Germline V gives CDR1 SGHAT, CDR2 FQNNGV. There are 15 residues in the CDR3. With V trimmed by 0 bases and J by 4 bases, 2 bases remained unmatched. CDR3 protein: CASSLEGLARETQYF. CDR3 coding DNA: TGTGCCAGCAGCTTAGAGGGACTAGCGAGAGAGACCCAGTACTTC.

The chain joins TRBV7-9 to TRBJ2-1; the D is unclear. V lost 1 base and J lost 2, with 9 bases in between. Germline CDR1 reads SEHNR; CDR2 reads FQNEAQ (reference sequence). The CDR3 sequence is 15 residues long. The CDR3 coding sequence is TGTGCCAGCAGCTTAGTTCCTCAGACCTACAATGAGCAGTTCTTC. Amino acid sequence: CASSLVPQTYNEQFF. The whole variable domain, remainder taken from reference TRBV7-9 and TRBJ2-1, is DTGVSQNPRHKITKRGQNVTFRCDPISEHNRLYWYRQTLGQGPEFLTYFQNEAQLEKSRLLSDRFSAERPKGSFSTLEIQRTEQGDSAMYLCASSLVPQTYNEQFFGPGTRLTVL.

To note about this clone: The junction does not match germline at one end; this may be a read error. The same CDR3 is also encoded by other DNA sequences in this sample. This chain links TRBV6-1 with TRBJ2-1, with D perhaps TRBD2 (6 bases). The length of the CDR3 is 16 residues. Germline CDR1 is MNHNS and CDR2 is SASEGT. CDR3 nucleotides: TGTGCCAGCAGCGAAGTCGGGACTGAACCCTACAATGAGCAGTTCTTC. Amino acids: CASSEVGTEPYNEQFF.

J is TRBJ2-1 and V is TRBV6-1, with D maybe TRBD1 (6 bases). This CDR3 spans 17 amino acids. Trimming removed 2 bases at V and 2 bases at J, with 16 bases between. The germline V gene encodes CDR1 MNHNS and CDR2 SASEGT. The CDR3 region is CASSENPTGAAYNEQFF. The CDR3 nucleotides are TGTGCCAGCAGTGAAAATCCGACAGGTGCCGCCTACAATGAGCAGTTCTTC.

The genes are TRBV5-1 and TRBJ2-3, with TRBD2 as a possible D gene (5 bases). CDR3 length equals 16 residues. Per germline, CDR1 SGHRS and CDR2 YFSETQ. V dropped 4 bases and J dropped 2 bases, with 17 bases sitting between them. This chain's CDR3 is CASSPYTGSHTDTQYF. The CDR3 DNA sequence: TGCGCCAGCAGCCCTTATACGGGGAGCCACACAGATACGCAGTATTTT.

This clone was detected once. The V and J genes are TRBV7-9 and TRBJ1-4; tentative D call: TRBD1 (5 bases). The CDR3 has 16 amino acids. Trimming took off 4 bases at V and 6 bases at J, with 18 bases between the two ends. Germline CDR1 reads SEHNR; CDR2 reads FQNEAQ (reference sequence). The CDR3 here is CASSSAQGGRYEKLFF. The CDR3 DNA is TGTGCCAGCAGCTCCGCCCAGGGCGGAAGGTATGAAAAACTGTTTTTT.

The J gene is TRBJ2-2, the V gene TRBV4-3, with 9 bases fitting TRBD2. Germline CDR1 reads LGHNA; CDR2 reads YSLEER. V was clipped by 0 bases and J by 3 bases; unmatched bases: 5. The CDR3 sequence is 17 residues long. The CDR3 here is CASSQEPLAGDTGELFF. CDR3 DNA: TGCGCCAGCAGCCAAGAACCACTAGCGGGCGACACCGGGGAGCTGTTTTTT.

The V and J genes are TRBV19 and TRBJ1-5; D perhaps matches TRBD1 (6 bases). This CDR3 comprises 15 residues. Trimming cost V 2 bases and J 8 bases, with 16 bases left between them. The germline V gene has CDR1 LNHDA and CDR2 SQIVND (reference sequence). The CDR3 sequence is CASSILGREGEPQHF. The CDR3, as DNA: TGTGCCAGTAGTATACTCGGACGGGAGGGGGAGCCCCAGCATTTT.

The chain recombines TRBV7-9 with TRBJ1-4; no definite D call. Germline V gene data show CDR1 as SEHNR and CDR2 as FQNEAQ (reference sequence). CDR3 size: 12 residues. V lost 1 base to trimming and J lost 6 bases, with 3 bases between them. The CDR3 DNA sequence: TGTGCCAGCAGCTTAGGGTATGAAAAACTGTTTTTT. Its protein product is CASSLGYEKLFF.

J is TRBJ2-1 and V is TRBV4-1; no definite D call. V was clipped by 0 bases and J by 11 bases, with 11 bases between them. Germline loops: CDR1 MGHRA, CDR2 YSYEKL. This CDR3 has 13 amino acids. The CDR3 sequence is CASSQDPGFQQFF. CDR3 DNA: TGCGCCAGCAGCCAAGATCCCGGATTTCAGCAGTTCTTC.

This clone was picked up one time. The gene calls are TRBV9 and TRBJ1-6, with D unclear. V lost 4 bases to trimming and J lost 9 bases, with 20 bases between them. Germline CDR1 SGDLS, CDR2 YYNGEE. The CDR3 loop spans 16 amino acids. The CDR3 coding sequence is TGTGCCAGCAGCTCAGACCCCTCCTGGCCCACTTCACCCCTCCACTTT. Its translation is CASSSDPSWPTSPLHF.

This rearrangement joins TRBV9 to TRBJ1-1; 8 bases agree with TRBD1. The J segment lost 7 bases and the V segment lost 5 bases, leaving 4 bases of the junction unmatched. Germline CDR1 is SGDLS and CDR2 is YYNGEE. The CDR3 spans 12 residues. CDR3 DNA: TGTGCCAGCAGGGGGACAGGACTTGAAGCTTTCTTT. It specifies CASRGTGLEAFF.

The gene calls are TRBV27 and TRBJ2-7; no firm D call. This CDR3 contains 12 residues. V was pared by 8 bases and J by 3 bases, with 11 bases between. The germline V gene has CDR1 MNHEY and CDR2 SMNVEV (reference sequence). As DNA, the CDR3 is TGTGCCAGCGGTGGACGCTTCTACGAGCAGTACTTC. Translation gives CASGGRFYEQYF.

The genes are TRBV19 and TRBJ1-2; D is unclear. CDR3 size: 13 residues. Trimming stripped 4 bases from V and 10 bases from J, with 16 bases between. CDR1 and CDR2 from the germline V gene are LNHDA and SQIVND (reference sequence). CDR3 sequence reads: CASSTTYTRFYTF. The CDR3, as DNA: TGTGCCAGTAGTACCACGTACACTCGTTTCTACACCTTC.

The V gene is TRBV6-1, the J gene TRBJ2-7; TRBD1 aligns across 9 bases. V was clipped by 3 bases and J by 6 bases; unmatched bases: 12. CDR1 MNHNS and CDR2 SASEGT come from the germline V gene. The CDR3 contains 16 residues. The CDR3 nucleotides read TGTGCCAGCAGTGACCGTCCCGGGACAGGGTTCGGCGAGCAGTACTTC. Its protein is CASSDRPGTGFGEQYF.

The chain couples TRBV29-1 to TRBJ2-1; weak D call: TRBD1 (6 bases). Looked up from germline, CDR1 is SQVTM and CDR2 is ANQGSEA. The CDR3 runs 14 residues. The ends were cut back, 3 bases at V and 0 bases at J, with 9 bases in the middle. CDR3 in DNA: TGCAGCGTTGATAAGGGGGACTCCTACAATGAGCAGTTCTTC. Amino acid sequence: CSVDKGDSYNEQFF.

V usage is TRBV4-1 and J usage is TRBJ2-5; D perhaps matches TRBD1 (5 bases). This CDR3 spans 14 amino acids. The germline V and J ends were trimmed by 0 bases and 3 bases, with 8 bases remaining between them. Per germline, CDR1 MGHRA and CDR2 YSYEKL. CDR3 region: CASSQEGREETQYF. DNA of the CDR3: TGCGCCAGCAGCCAAGAAGGCAGGGAAGAGACCCAGTACTTC.

The J gene is TRBJ2-5, the V gene TRBV13; 12 bases map to TRBD2. CDR3 length: 16 amino acids. V trimming: 6 bases; J trimming: 1 base; junction bases outside the gene matches: 6. Germline V gene sequence: CDR1 PRHDT, CDR2 FYEKMQ (reference sequence). The CDR3 is CASSLGLAGPQETQYF. In DNA, the CDR3 is TGTGCCAGCAGTCTTGGACTAGCGGGACCCCAAGAGACCCAGTACTTC.

Regarding this clone: Other DNA sequences of this sample code for an identical CDR3. V and J are TRBV19 and TRBJ1-5, with a weak D call TRBD1 (5 bases). From germline, CDR1 is LNHDA and CDR2 SQIVND (reference sequence). The CDR3 consists of 14 residues. V was cut by 6 bases and J by 3 bases, with 12 bases left in between. The CDR3 is CASRVRDFNQPQHF. In DNA form, the CDR3 reads TGTGCCAGTAGGGTCAGGGATTTCAATCAGCCCCAGCATTTT.

This clone has just one count. This chain uses TRBV10-2 with TRBJ1-1; D may be TRBD1 (5 bases). This CDR3 has 13 residues. V was shortened by 3 bases and J by 5 bases, with 10 bases between the two germline ends. In germline, CDR1 is WSHSY, CDR2 SAAADI. The DNA of the CDR3 is TGCGCCAGCAGTGAAGGGGTGTGGACTGAAGCTTTCTTT. The encoded protein is CASSEGVWTEAFF.

The genes are TRBV29-1 and TRBJ2-1, with 13 nucleotides matching TRBD2. Germline V CDR1 and CDR2: SQVTM, ANQGSEA. CDR3 size: 17 residues. V lost 7 bases to trimming and J lost 6 bases; unmatched junction nucleotides: 15. This CDR3 is CSGTDGLAGASPNEQFF. The CDR3 DNA sequence: TGCAGCGGTACCGATGGACTAGCGGGAGCGAGTCCCAATGAGCAGTTCTTC.

The chain recombines TRBV2 with TRBJ1-2; D unclear. The V end lost 7 bases, the J end lost 4 bases, and 10 bases lay between the germline ends. The CDR3 covers 12 residues. Looked up from germline, CDR1 is SNHLY and CDR2 is FYNNEI. CDR3 loop: CASTETLYGYTF. As DNA, the CDR3 is TGTGCCAGCACCGAGACCCTCTATGGCTACACCTTC.

V gene TRBV4-3 combines with J gene TRBJ2-1; 9 bases map to TRBD2. J was trimmed by 6 bases and V by 3 bases; bases with no gene match: 9. This CDR3 has 16 amino acids. The germline gives CDR1 LGHNA, CDR2 YSLEER. Written as DNA, the CDR3 is TGCGCCAGCAGCCAGCTACCGGGACTAGCTGGCAATGAGCAGTTCTTC. It encodes CASSQLPGLAGNEQFF.

The CDR3 DNA is TGTGCCAGCAGTCCACAGGTGAATGAGCAGTTCTTC. Protein: CASSPQVNEQFF. The J gene is TRBJ2-1, the V gene TRBV27; D perhaps matches TRBD1 (5 bases). The CDR3 totals 12 residues. The V end was cut by 5 bases, the J end by 7 bases, with 9 bases between. Germline V CDR1 and CDR2: MNHEY, SMNVEV (reference sequence).

The CDR3 loop reads CASSQDKGLPPYEQYF. CDR3 coding DNA: TGTGCCAGCAGCCAAGACAAGGGACTGCCGCCCTACGAGCAGTACTTC. This chain connects TRBV14 to TRBJ2-7, with a weak D call TRBD2 (6 bases). This CDR3 has 16 amino acids. V lost 0 bases to trimming and J lost 2 bases, with 14 bases between them. Germline V lookup: CDR1 SGHDN, CDR2 FVKESK. Based on the CDR3 plus reference TRBV14 and TRBJ2-7, the full variable domain is EAGVTQFPSHSVIEKGQTVTLRCDPISGHDNLYWYRRVMGKEIKFLLHFVKESKQDESGMPNNRFLAERTGGTYSTLKVQPAELEDSGVYFCASSQDKGLPPYEQYFGPGTRLTVT.

The chain joins TRBV13 to TRBJ2-1, with 11 bases identical to TRBD1. The ends lost 3 bases at V and 8 bases at J; junction bases unmatched: 6. There are 15 residues in the CDR3. Looked up from germline, CDR1 is PRHDT and CDR2 is FYEKMQ (reference sequence). CDR3 protein: CASSLAGTGGYEQFF. The CDR3 nucleotides are TGTGCCAGCAGCTTGGCCGGGACAGGGGGGTATGAGCAGTTCTTC. Filled out from reference TRBV13 and TRBJ2-1, the complete variable domain reads AAGVIQSPRHLIKEKRETATLKCYPIPRHDTVYWYQQGPGQDPQFLISFYEKMQSDKGSIPDRFSAQQFSDYHSELNMSSLELGDSALYFCASSLAGTGGYEQFFGPGTRLTVL.